Each of the 29 T cell receptor beta chains below was sequenced from the same sample in a study of memory CD4+ T cells and cytomegalovirus serostatus. The sort gate was single viable CD3+CD4+CD8-CD45RO+ cells for memory CD4+ T cells. Assay used: immunoSEQ multiplex PCR; TCRdb lists only in-frame clones, some missing. In the table there are about 44,000 clones, over 60% of which are singletons. Specimen: memory CD4+ T cells from blood. These receptors all stem from an adult in good health and CMV-seronegative.

The chain uses TRBV7-8 and TRBJ2-7; 8 bases align to TRBD1. CDR1 is SGHVS and CDR2 is FQNEAQ in the germline V gene. V was pared by 5 bases and J by 5 bases, with 11 bases of the junction left unmatched. This CDR3 is built from 15 residues. This CDR3 is CASSLFTTGGNEQYF. CDR3 nucleotide sequence: TGTGCCAGCAGCCTCTTCACCACAGGGGGTAACGAGCAGTACTTC.

Turning to this clone: The sample holds other DNA sequences that translate to the same CDR3. This sequence joins TRBV28 and TRBJ1-5, with D possibly TRBD1 on 6 matching bases. The CDR3 is 12 residues long. Trimming took 6 bases from V and 7 from J, leaving 10 bases between them. Germline loops: CDR1 MDHEN, CDR2 SYDVKM. CDR3 in DNA: TGTGCCAGCAGGAACAGGGACCAGCCCCAGCATTTT. It codes for CASRNRDQPQHF.

The CDR3 coding sequence is TGTGCCATCAAAAACCGACAGGGAGACGGCGAGCAGTACTTC. Protein product: CAIKNRQGDGEQYF. The J gene is TRBJ2-7, the V gene TRBV28, with TRBD1 matching 7 bases. This CDR3 comprises 14 residues. Unmatched junction bases numbered 15, after V lost 10 bases and J lost 6 bases. CDR1 is MDHEN, CDR2 SYDVKM, per germline. Combining the CDR3 with reference TRBV28 and TRBJ2-7 gives the whole variable domain DVKVTQSSRYLVKRTGEKVFLECVQDMDHENMFWYRQDPGLGLRLIYFSYDVKMKEKGDIPEGYSVSREKKERFSLILESASTNQTSMYLCAIKNRQGDGEQYFGPGTRLTVT.

This clone has only a few counts. The chain couples TRBV28 to TRBJ2-3; TRBD2 matches at 12 bases. Germline V lookup: CDR1 MDHEN, CDR2 SYDVKM. The CDR3 has 16 amino acids. V shed 5 bases, J shed 2 bases, and the junction held 5 bases outside the gene matches. The CDR3 region has the DNA TGTGCCAGCAGTCCGGGACTAGCGGGCACCACAGATACGCAGTATTTT. It specifies CASSPGLAGTTDTQYF. The entire variable domain, with the rest obtained from reference TRBV28 and TRBJ2-3, is as follows: DVKVTQSSRYLVKRTGEKVFLECVQDMDHENMFWYRQDPGLGLRLIYFSYDVKMKEKGDIPEGYSVSREKKERFSLILESASTNQTSMYLCASSPGLAGTTDTQYFGPGTRLTVL.

The CDR3 region is CASSGEGRSYTF. CDR3 in DNA: TGTGCCAGCAGCGGGGAGGGTAGGAGCTACACCTTC. This chain uses TRBV5-6 with TRBJ1-2, with no clear D. The CDR3 is 12 amino acids. V lost 4 bases to trimming and J lost 9 bases, with 13 bases between them. Germline assignment: CDR1 SGHDT and CDR2 YYEEEE.

This clone was found a few times. The chain recombines TRBV19 with TRBJ1-4; D is unresolved. The CDR3 has 12 residues. The germline V gene encodes CDR1 LNHDA and CDR2 SQIVND (reference sequence). V was trimmed by 7 bases and J by 7 bases, leaving 10 bases between them. This chain's CDR3 is CASIYGREKLFF. CDR3 nucleotide sequence: TGTGCCAGTATCTATGGGCGTGAAAAACTGTTTTTT.

The chain has TRBV18 and TRBJ1-5; D perhaps matches TRBD1 (6 bases). V gave up 2 bases and J gave up 5 bases, with 13 bases separating them. This CDR3 is 15 amino acids long. Per germline, CDR1 KGHSH and CDR2 LQKENI. CDR3 protein: CASSPTGSPDQPQHF. Here the CDR3 DNA reads TGTGCCAGCTCACCAACAGGGTCCCCAGATCAGCCCCAGCATTTT.

The rearrangement links TRBV5-1 to TRBJ2-7; TRBD1 or TRBD2 may be the D gene (5 bases each). CDR1 and CDR2 (germline): SGHRS, YFSETQ. Between the trimmed V and J ends, which lost 5 bases and 3 bases, there was a span of 21 bases. The length of the CDR3 is 16 residues. CDR3 DNA sequence: TGCGCCAGCAGTTCTTCTTCGGGACCGACCCTCTACGAGCAGTACTTC. Translating gives CASSSSSGPTLYEQYF.

The chain uses TRBV29-1 and TRBJ2-2, with D possibly TRBD1 on 6 matching bases. Trimming shortened V by 3 bases and J by 1 base, and 9 bases separated the two germline ends. From germline, CDR1 is SQVTM and CDR2 ANQGSEA. The CDR3 has 14 residues. The CDR3 protein is CSVETGWNTGELFF. The DNA for the CDR3 is TGCAGCGTTGAGACAGGATGGAACACCGGGGAGCTGTTTTTT.

The rearrangement links TRBV6-5 to TRBJ1-4; maybe TRBD1 (5 bases). The CDR3 sequence is 14 residues long. Trimming left V 2 bases short and J 6 bases short, with 10 bases between. The germline V gene has CDR1 MNHEY and CDR2 SVGAGI. The CDR3 is CASSYRGWDEKLFF. Written as DNA, the CDR3 is TGTGCCAGCAGTTACAGGGGTTGGGATGAAAAACTGTTTTTT.

The chain combines TRBV5-6 with TRBJ1-2; weak D call: TRBD1 (6 bases). Germline loops: CDR1 SGHDT, CDR2 YYEEEE. This CDR3 region has 15 residues. The V and J ends lost 1 base and 5 bases respectively, with 15 bases between them. The CDR3 nucleotides read TGTGCCAGCAGCTTGTTGGGCCGACAGGAGTATGGCTACACCTTC. It translates to CASSLLGRQEYGYTF.

The table lists this clone with a count of one. The gene calls are TRBV27 and TRBJ1-6; D not resolved. Germline CDR1 and CDR2: MNHEY and SMNVEV (reference sequence). This CDR3 comprises 13 residues. Trimming left V 4 bases short and J 4 bases short, with 5 bases between. CDR3 in DNA: TGTGCCAGCAGTTCAGGTTATAATTCACCCCTCCACTTT. The encoded protein is CASSSGYNSPLHF.

This clone was detected only a few times. This sequence joins TRBV6-6 and TRBJ2-7; D gene uncertain. CDR3 length: 13 residues. The ends were cut back, 5 bases at V and 1 base at J, with 9 bases in the middle. The germline gives CDR1 MNHNY, CDR2 SVGAGI (reference sequence). The CDR3 loop reads CASSHQTSYEQYF. The CDR3 DNA reads as TGTGCCAGCAGTCATCAGACGTCCTACGAGCAGTACTTC.

The chain uses TRBV5-6 and TRBJ2-1; D may be TRBD1 or TRBD2 (5 bases each). V lost 1 base and J 6 bases, leaving 17 bases between the germline ends. The germline gives CDR1 SGHDT, CDR2 YYEEEE. This CDR3 is 16 amino acids long. The CDR3 DNA follows: TGTGCCAGCAGCTTGTTCTGGAAAAAGGGGACCAATGAGCAGTTCTTC. Its translation is CASSLFWKKGTNEQFF.

The V gene is TRBV28, the J gene TRBJ1-2; D call uncertain. This CDR3 is built from 13 residues. Germline CDR1 MDHEN, CDR2 SYDVKM. V lost 3 bases to trimming and J lost 8 bases, with 13 bases between them. CDR3 region: CASSLVSILGYTF. In nucleotides, the CDR3 is TGTGCCAGCAGTTTGGTGTCCATTTTAGGCTACACCTTC.

This sequence joins TRBV7-9 and TRBJ2-5; no clear D gene. Germline V gene data show CDR1 as SEHNR and CDR2 as FQNEAQ (reference sequence). This CDR3 has 15 residues. V was cut by 5 bases and J by 2 bases, with 15 bases left in between. The CDR3 DNA is TGTGCCAGCAGCCCCCCGGACGGTAATCAAGAGACCCAGTACTTC. Translating it yields CASSPPDGNQETQYF.

V gene TRBV11-3 combines with J gene TRBJ2-5, with D perhaps matching TRBD1 or TRBD2 (6 bases each). Deletions cut 5 bases from V and 3 bases from J, with 19 bases between. This CDR3 comprises 16 residues. Germline V gives CDR1 SGHNT, CDR2 YENEEA. This CDR3 is CASSPDGGRIEETQYF. Written as DNA, the CDR3 is TGTGCCAGCAGCCCCGACGGGGGCCGAATTGAAGAGACCCAGTACTTC.

This rearrangement joins TRBV11-2 to TRBJ1-5, with a weak D call TRBD1 (5 bases). The CDR3 runs to 14 residues. Germline V CDR1 and CDR2: SGHAT, FQNNGV. Trimming stripped 1 base from V and 7 bases from J, with 11 bases between. The CDR3: CASSLGGGDQPQHF. As DNA, the CDR3 is TGTGCCAGCAGCTTAGGTGGAGGGGACCAGCCCCAGCATTTT.

This clone has more than one count but fewer than ten. This chain joins TRBV2 and TRBJ1-4; TRBD1 agrees at 9 bases. The CDR3 has 15 amino acids. V was pared by 7 bases and J by 7 bases, with 10 bases of the junction left unmatched. CDR1 and CDR2 from the germline V gene are SNHLY and FYNNEI. The CDR3 bases are TGTGCCAGCACCGAAAGGACAGGGGTTAGTGAAAAACTGTTTTTT. Translated: CASTERTGVSEKLFF.

The V and J genes are TRBV7-2 and TRBJ2-1; 7 nucleotides match TRBD2. Trimming cost V 1 base and J 2 bases; bases outside gene matches: 5. The germline V gene has CDR1 SGHTA and CDR2 FQGNSA. The CDR3 length is 16 residues. CDR3 coding DNA: TGTGCCAGCAGCTTAGTGGCTAGCGGAGCCTACAATGAGCAGTTCTTC. Its protein is CASSLVASGAYNEQFF.

The V call is TRBV6-1, the J call TRBJ1-2; 9 positions agree with TRBD1. The CDR3 contains 15 residues. CDR1 MNHNS and CDR2 SASEGT come from the germline V gene. The V gene end was trimmed by 2 bases and the J gene end by 4 bases; junction bases not matched to a gene: 5. CDR3 sequence: CASSERQGVSYGYTF. CDR3 bases: TGTGCCAGCAGTGAAAGACAGGGGGTGTCCTATGGCTACACCTTC.

This clone has just one count. The chain joins TRBV28 to TRBJ2-7, with D uncertain. Germline V CDR1 and CDR2: MDHEN, SYDVKM. V was cut by 3 bases and J by 6 bases, with 6 bases left in between. This CDR3 region has 11 residues. CDR3 region: CASSFYGEQYF. The CDR3 DNA reads TGTGCCAGCAGTTTTTACGGCGAGCAGTACTTC.

The chain recombines TRBV18 with TRBJ1-5, with D unresolved. Trimming cost V 8 bases and J 3 bases, with 8 bases left between them. The CDR3 has 12 residues. Germline V lookup: CDR1 KGHSH, CDR2 LQKENI. The CDR3 nucleotides are TGTGCCAGCCCTTCGGACAATCAGCCCCAGCATTTT. Amino acid sequence: CASPSDNQPQHF.

The chain combines TRBV5-1 with TRBJ1-4, with D maybe TRBD1 (5 bases). Germline V CDR1 and CDR2: SGHRS, YFSETQ. The CDR3 runs to 15 residues. V gave up 3 bases and J gave up 6 bases, with 15 bases separating them. The CDR3 nucleotides read TGCGCCAGCAGCTCTGCAGGGCGGGGGGATGAAAAACTGTTTTTT. Translating it yields CASSSAGRGDEKLFF.

The CDR3 region is CASSLSLGQKNYGYTF. In DNA form, the CDR3 reads TGTGCCAGCAGCTTAAGTCTGGGACAGAAGAACTATGGCTACACCTTC. The V and J genes are TRBV7-9 and TRBJ1-2; TRBD1 matches at 7 bases. Germline CDR1 reads SEHNR; CDR2 reads FQNEAQ (reference sequence). Trimming cost V 2 bases and J 2 bases; bases outside gene matches: 8. This CDR3 is built from 16 residues.

The chain is built from TRBV7-9 and TRBJ2-7; D remains unclear. V lost 5 bases and J 0 bases, leaving 14 bases between the germline ends. The germline CDR1 and CDR2 sequences are SEHNR and FQNEAQ (reference sequence). This CDR3 region has 15 residues. The CDR3 loop is CASSIMTESSYEQYF. CDR3 bases: TGTGCCAGCAGCATAATGACCGAAAGCTCCTACGAGCAGTACTTC.

The J gene is TRBJ2-5, the V gene TRBV19, with 10 bases matching TRBD1. Trimming at V came to 1 base and at J to 4 bases, leaving 9 bases not matched to a gene. CDR1 and CDR2 (germline): LNHDA, SQIVND (reference sequence). The CDR3 length is 17 residues. This chain's CDR3 is CASSIGPGQGSLETQYF. In DNA form, the CDR3 reads TGTGCCAGTAGTATAGGCCCGGGACAGGGGTCGTTAGAGACCCAGTACTTC.

V gene TRBV11-2 combines with J gene TRBJ1-3, with D unclear. The CDR3 has 13 residues. V lost 5 bases and J 4 bases, leaving 9 bases between the germline ends. CDR1 SGHAT and CDR2 FQNNGV come from the germline V gene. CDR3 DNA: TGTGCCAGCAGCCAAAGCCAAGGAAACACCATATATTTT. It codes for CASSQSQGNTIYF.

The chain is built from TRBV5-1 and TRBJ2-2; D could derive from TRBD1 or TRBD2 (6 bases each). Trimming stripped 0 bases from V and 4 bases from J, with 10 bases between. This CDR3 region has 15 residues. The germline CDR1 and CDR2 sequences are SGHRS and YFSETQ. In DNA, the CDR3 is TGCGCCAGCAGCTTGGATTGGGGGGCCACCGGGGAGCTGTTTTTT. This translates into CASSLDWGATGELFF.